The clone carrying this T cell receptor (beta chain) was detected a few times. Its antigen is unidentified. The sample is drawn from a study of T cells in Graves' hyperthyroidism and ophthalmopathy. Points from the study as a whole: Ophthalmopathy, as predicted by the model, came a median about seven months after the prediction.

Using RNA transcripts as the source, TCR beta CDR3 regions were amplified. When the TCR CDR3 underwent first-round RT-PCR, the HTBI primer set was used. TCRdb reprocessed the multiplex PCR reads with MiXCR, giving one entry per CDR3 protein. The sample consists of some 340,000 distinct CDR3 sequences, roughly 15% of them appearing once. This CDR3 spans 14 amino acids. Trimming stripped 8 bases from V and 3 bases from J, with 14 bases between. Germline V gives CDR1 MNHEY, CDR2 SMNVEV (reference sequence). For ophthalmopathy patients, the Clinical Activity Score was at least 3 and the NOSPECS grade at least 4; duration was under 3 months. Each diagnosis was grounded in clinical symptoms, serum thyroxine and TRAb, thyroid ultrasound, and orbital computed tomography. The PBMCs were sourced from fresh peripheral blood (about 9.6 ml).

The V call is TRBV27, the J call TRBJ1-5; possible D gene TRBD1, 6 bases. This TCR was recovered from a woman aged 40 to 49 with Graves' ophthalmopathy. The sample was blood. CDR3 sequence (DNA): TGTGCCAGCGGCCTGGGGGGGCCCAATCAGCCCCAGCATTTT. It is translated as CASGLGGPNQPQHF.